The 16 T cell receptor beta chains in this list originate from one sample, sequenced in a study of T-cell reconstitution after alpha-beta-depleted transplantation in children. Unique molecular identifiers were used to barcode this TCRbeta library. TCRdb re-derived calls from the PCR reads in MiXCR, one entry per CDR3 protein. The sample has 750,000 to 950,000 distinct CDR3 sequences; under 20% are singletons. The sample here was PBMCs, mostly from graft donor cells, taken 360 days after TCRalphabeta/CD19-depleted stem cell transplant. These TCRs come from a male patient aged 5 to 17 who had a stem cell transplant for acute lymphoblastic leukemia, so the T cells may come from the graft donor.

The chain combines TRBV9 with TRBJ2-1; D is perhaps TRBD1 (6 bases). Germline CDR1 SGDLS, CDR2 YYNGEE. CDR3 length: 17 residues. The germline V and J ends were trimmed by 3 bases and 1 base, with 17 bases remaining between them. CDR3 residues: CASSEGRGRGSYNEQFF. As DNA, the CDR3 is TGTGCCAGCAGCGAAGGTAGGGGCAGGGGATCCTACAATGAGCAGTTCTTC.

This clonotype was seen once. Because the CDR3 is missing its conserved closing phenylalanine or tryptophan, this is likely a read error. This chain connects TRBV3-1 to TRBJ2-1; TRBD2 might be the D (6 bases). Germline V gene lookup returns CDR1 LGHDT and CDR2 YNNKEL (reference sequence). The CDR3 spans 15 residues. Trimming shortened V by 0 bases and J by 3 bases, and 9 bases separated the two germline ends. CDR3 amino acids: CASSQDGGIYNEQFS. The CDR3 nucleotides read TGTGCCAGCAGCCAAGATGGGGGGATCTACAATGAGCAGTTCTCC.

The V call is TRBV20-1, the J call TRBJ1-1; D possibly corresponds to TRBD1 (6 bases). Trimming stripped 0 bases from V and 0 bases from J, with 14 bases between. Germline-derived CDR1 and CDR2 are DFQATT and SNEGSKA (reference sequence). This CDR3 has 16 residues. CDR3 nucleotides: TGCAGTGCTAGAGATGAGGGGGAATGGGTGAACACTGAAGCTTTCTTT. Protein: CSARDEGEWVNTEAFF.

The rearrangement uses TRBV9 and TRBJ2-6, with 10 bases fitting TRBD2. Germline V lookup: CDR1 SGDLS, CDR2 YYNGEE. With V trimmed by 1 base and J by 0 bases, 4 bases remained unmatched. CDR3 length equals 18 residues. CDR3 DNA: TGTGCCAGCAGCGTATCCCCTAGCGGGAGCTCTGGGGCCAACGTCCTGACTTTC. Translated: CASSVSPSGSSGANVLTF. Together with reference TRBV9 and TRBJ2-6, the CDR3 gives the full variable domain: DSGVTQTPKHLITATGQRVTLRCSPRSGDLSVYWYQQSLDQGLQFLIQYYNGEERAKGNILERFSAQQFPDLHSELNLSSLELGDSALYFCASSVSPSGSSGANVLTFGAGSRLTVL.

The V gene is TRBV4-2, the J gene TRBJ1-3, with D uncertain. The V end was cut by 1 base, the J end by 8 bases, with 21 bases between. Germline lookup yields CDR1 LGHNA and CDR2 YNFKEQ. CDR3 length: 17 amino acids. CDR3 loop: CASSQGTFGRNRDTIYF. The DNA of the CDR3 is TGTGCCAGCAGCCAAGGCACCTTCGGACGGAATAGAGACACCATATATTTT.

The chain joins TRBV6-5 to TRBJ2-1, with 13 bases that match TRBD2. The CDR3 consists of 17 residues. J gave up 8 bases and V 5 bases, and 12 bases lay outside the gene matches. Per germline, CDR1 MNHEY and CDR2 SVGAGI. The CDR3 nucleotides are TGTGCCAGCAGTCCCTCGGGACTAGCGGGAATCATCTATGAGCAGTTCTTC. It encodes CASSPSGLAGIIYEQFF.

The rearrangement uses TRBV5-1 and TRBJ1-2, with a tentative D call TRBD1 (5 bases). V was cut by 8 bases and J by 4 bases, with 15 bases left in between. CDR1 is SGHRS, CDR2 YFSETQ, per germline. CDR3 length equals 13 residues. This CDR3 reads CASDPRGSYGYTF. CDR3 sequence (DNA): TGCGCCAGTGATCCTAGGGGCTCCTATGGCTACACCTTC.

On this clonotype itself: A much larger clone lies a single base off, so this may be a read error. This sequence joins TRBV27 and TRBJ2-2; maybe TRBD2 (6 bases). There are 14 residues in the CDR3. Germline V CDR1 and CDR2: MNHEY, SMNVEV (reference sequence). Trimming left V 6 bases short and J 0 bases short, with 8 bases between. This CDR3 reads CASSWGANTGELFF. For the CDR3, the DNA is TGTGCCAGCAGCTGGGGGGCGAACACCGGGGAGCTGTTTTTT.

Only a few counts were recorded for this clonotype. The rearrangement links TRBV5-1 to TRBJ2-1; 12 nucleotides match TRBD2. The CDR3 contains 16 residues. V dropped 7 bases and J dropped 7; count of bases not matched to a gene: 12. The germline gives CDR1 SGHRS, CDR2 YFSETQ. For the CDR3, the DNA is TGCGCCAGCGTCTGGGGGGGGACTAGCGGGCCAAATGAGCAGTTCTTC. It is translated as CASVWGGTSGPNEQFF.

V usage is TRBV15 and J usage is TRBJ2-1; D call uncertain. The CDR3 is made up of 15 amino acids. V was shortened by 3 bases and J by 5 bases, with 14 bases between the two germline ends. Germline CDR1 reads LNHNV; CDR2 reads YYDKDF (reference sequence). This CDR3 is CATSRSRVSDNEQFF. The CDR3, as DNA: TGTGCCACCAGCAGGTCCCGAGTGAGCGACAATGAGCAGTTCTTC.

This clonotype occurred a few times. The chain employs TRBV27 and TRBJ2-7, with TRBD1 matching over 10 bases. This CDR3 is 15 amino acids long. Germline-derived CDR1 and CDR2 are MNHEY and SMNVEV (reference sequence). V was pared by 6 bases and J by 2 bases, with 7 bases of the junction left unmatched. The CDR3 region has the DNA TGTGCCAGCAGGGTGGTAGGACAGGGGGCCTACGAGCAGTACTTC. Translation: CASRVVGQGAYEQYF.

This clonotype was detected only a few times. The chain joins TRBV10-1 to TRBJ2-2; the D gene is possibly TRBD2 (5 bases). The CDR3 extends over 18 amino acids. Trimming pared 8 bases from V and 0 bases from J, leaving 22 bases between. Germline CDR1 is WNHNN and CDR2 is SYGVQD (reference sequence). This chain's CDR3 is CASSRTRRTESNTGELFF. For the CDR3, the DNA is TGCGCCAGCTCGAGGACCCGGAGGACGGAATCGAACACCGGGGAGCTGTTTTTT.

In this sample, this clonotype turned up a few times. Sequence at one end of the junction differs from germline and may be a read error. The chain uses TRBV7-9 and TRBJ1-2, with unresolved D. This CDR3 has 14 amino acids. The germline CDR1 and CDR2 sequences are SEHNR and FQNEAQ (reference sequence). The CDR3 here is CASSFPSLPAVVAF. In nucleotides, the CDR3 is TGTGCCAGCAGCTTCCCCAGTTTGCCTGCAGTGGTCGCCTTC.

V and J are TRBV5-1 and TRBJ2-2; D unresolved. Germline V gene lookup returns CDR1 SGHRS and CDR2 YFSETQ. V was clipped by 0 bases and J by 4 bases, with 10 bases between them. The CDR3 runs 15 residues. Written as DNA, the CDR3 is TGCGCCAGCAGCTTGGAGCCTATGGGCACCGGGGAGCTGTTTTTT. It specifies CASSLEPMGTGELFF.

This clonotype was found a few times. The CDR3 coding sequence is TGTGCCACCAGCAGTCGTCTGCTGTGGGGGCAAGAGACCCAGTACTTC. Its protein product is CATSSRLLWGQETQYF. This chain links TRBV15 with TRBJ2-5; D might be TRBD1 or TRBD2, each matching 5 bases. Germline V CDR1 and CDR2: LNHNV, YYDKDF (reference sequence). The CDR3 sequence is 16 residues long. Trimming shortened V by 3 bases and J by 2 bases, and 16 bases separated the two germline ends.

The chain combines TRBV4-1 with TRBJ2-2, with D possibly being TRBD1 (6 bases). Trimming took 4 bases from V and 1 from J, leaving 13 bases between them. CDR1 is MGHRA, CDR2 YSYEKL, per germline. The CDR3 runs to 16 residues. Written as DNA, the CDR3 is TGCGCCAGCAGCCTTCTTGGGGGCAGGAACACCGGGGAGCTGTTTTTT. It encodes CASSLLGGRNTGELFF.